These 8 T cell receptor beta chains were all obtained from the same sample, sequenced in a study of PD-1 blockade in mismatch repair-deficient tumors. Some clones are missing from TCRdb's copy, which holds only in-frame ones; the method was immunoSEQ multiplex PCR. The table shows under 50,000 clones, with 75% to 90% occurring only once. Specimen: PBMCs, collected roughly 40 weeks after starting pembrolizumab. These receptors were taken from an adult with mismatch repair-deficient cancer.

V gene TRBV9 combines with J gene TRBJ2-5, with 14 bases fitting TRBD2. Trimming took 0 bases from V and 3 from J; bases not matched to a gene: 1. This CDR3 is 16 amino acids long. Germline V gene sequence: CDR1 SGDLS, CDR2 YYNGEE. The CDR3 DNA reads as TGTGCCAGCAGCGTAGAGACTAGCGGGGGGGAAGAGACCCAGTACTTC. The encoded protein is CASSVETSGGEETQYF.

The chain carries TRBV28 and TRBJ1-2; possible D gene TRBD1, 5 bases. V was trimmed by 3 bases and J by 1 base, leaving 9 bases between them. The CDR3 loop spans 14 amino acids. The germline V gene has CDR1 MDHEN and CDR2 SYDVKM. The CDR3 DNA is TGTGCCAGCAGTTTGGTACAGGATAACTATGGCTACACCTTC. This translates into CASSLVQDNYGYTF.

The genes are TRBV5-1 and TRBJ2-1; maybe TRBD1 (6 bases). V was shortened by 0 bases and J by 6 bases, with 13 bases between the two germline ends. CDR1 is SGHRS and CDR2 is YFSETQ in the germline V gene. CDR3 length: 15 amino acids. The CDR3 DNA reads TGCGCCAGCAGCTTGGCGGGACAACCTACCAATGAGCAGTTCTTC. Translating gives CASSLAGQPTNEQFF.

The V call is TRBV7-9, the J call TRBJ2-5; 9 bases fit TRBD1. The V gene's germline CDR1 is SEHNR and CDR2 FQNEAQ (reference sequence). The CDR3 runs 14 residues. The V and J ends lost 4 bases and 7 bases, in that order; junction bases with no gene match: 7. The CDR3 region has the DNA TGTGCCAGCAGCTCCCCGGGACAGGGTGGGACCCAGTACTTC. Protein sequence: CASSSPGQGGTQYF.

V and J are TRBV7-9 and TRBJ2-7, with unresolved D. V was shortened by 0 bases and J by 1 base, with 7 bases between the two germline ends. There are 14 residues in the CDR3. The germline V gene encodes CDR1 SEHNR and CDR2 FQNEAQ (reference sequence). CDR3 in DNA: TGTGCCAGCAGCTTAGCTGTGGCTTCCTACGAGCAGTACTTC. It codes for CASSLAVASYEQYF.

This chain links TRBV5-1 with TRBJ2-3, with D possibly TRBD1 on 6 matching bases. The germline V gene has CDR1 SGHRS and CDR2 YFSETQ. V lost 0 bases to trimming and J lost 2 bases, with 19 bases between them. CDR3 size: 18 residues. The CDR3, as DNA: TGCGCCAGCAGCTTGGTCCCCACCATACAGGGCACCACAGATACGCAGTATTTT. Its protein product is CASSLVPTIQGTTDTQYF.

This clone was counted between two and nine times. The V call is TRBV7-2, the J call TRBJ2-7; TRBD2 agrees at 8 bases. The CDR3 covers 15 residues. Germline trimming cut 1 base from V and 4 bases from J; bases unmatched to any gene: 6. Germline assignment: CDR1 SGHTA and CDR2 FQGNSA. In DNA, the CDR3 is TGTGCCAGCAGCTTAGGTCGCGGGAGGCAATACGAGCAGTACTTC. Residues: CASSLGRGRQYEQYF. Filled out from reference TRBV7-2 and TRBJ2-7, the complete variable domain reads GAGVSQSPSNKVTEKGKDVELRCDPISGHTALYWYRQSLGQGLEFLIYFQGNSAPDKSGLPSDRFSAERTGGSVSTLTIQRTQQEDSAVYLCASSLGRGRQYEQYFGPGTRLTVT.

J is TRBJ2-6 and V is TRBV19; TRBD1 matches at 8 bases. V dropped 5 bases and J dropped 2; count of bases not matched to a gene: 8. Per the germline V gene, CDR1 is LNHDA and CDR2 is SQIVND (reference sequence). The CDR3 contains 17 residues. Here the CDR3 reads CASSLGQGFTGANVLTF. CDR3 bases: TGTGCCAGTAGTCTAGGACAGGGATTCACTGGGGCCAACGTCCTGACTTTC.